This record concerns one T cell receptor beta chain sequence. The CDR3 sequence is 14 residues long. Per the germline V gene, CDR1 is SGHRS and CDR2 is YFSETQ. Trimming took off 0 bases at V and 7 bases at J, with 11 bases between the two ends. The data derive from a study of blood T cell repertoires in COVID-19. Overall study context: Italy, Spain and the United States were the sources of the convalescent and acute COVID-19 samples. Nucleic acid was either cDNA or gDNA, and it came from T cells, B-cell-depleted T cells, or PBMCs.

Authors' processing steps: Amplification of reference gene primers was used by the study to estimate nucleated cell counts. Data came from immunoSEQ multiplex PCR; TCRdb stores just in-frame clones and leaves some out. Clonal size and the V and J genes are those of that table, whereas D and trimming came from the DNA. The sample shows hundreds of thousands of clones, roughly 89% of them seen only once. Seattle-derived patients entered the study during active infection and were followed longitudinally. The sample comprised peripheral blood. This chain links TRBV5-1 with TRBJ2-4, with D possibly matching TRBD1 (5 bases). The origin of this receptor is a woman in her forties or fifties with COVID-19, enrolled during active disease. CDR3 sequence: CASSLAQGGNIQYF. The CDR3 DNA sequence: TGCGCCAGCAGCTTGGCCCAGGGTGGGAACATTCAGTACTTC.